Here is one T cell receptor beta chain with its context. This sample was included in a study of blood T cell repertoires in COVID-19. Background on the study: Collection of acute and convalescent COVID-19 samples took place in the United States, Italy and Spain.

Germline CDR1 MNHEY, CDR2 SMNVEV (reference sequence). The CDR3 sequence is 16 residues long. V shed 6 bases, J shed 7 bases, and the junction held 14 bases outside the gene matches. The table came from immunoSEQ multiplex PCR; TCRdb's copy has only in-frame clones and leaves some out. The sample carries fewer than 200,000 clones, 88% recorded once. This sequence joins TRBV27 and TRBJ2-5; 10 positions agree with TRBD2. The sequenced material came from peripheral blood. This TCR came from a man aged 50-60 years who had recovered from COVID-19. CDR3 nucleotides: TGTGCCAGCAGGGGAGCGGTAGCGGGAGGACCTGGGACCCAGTACTTC. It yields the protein CASRGAVAGGPGTQYF.